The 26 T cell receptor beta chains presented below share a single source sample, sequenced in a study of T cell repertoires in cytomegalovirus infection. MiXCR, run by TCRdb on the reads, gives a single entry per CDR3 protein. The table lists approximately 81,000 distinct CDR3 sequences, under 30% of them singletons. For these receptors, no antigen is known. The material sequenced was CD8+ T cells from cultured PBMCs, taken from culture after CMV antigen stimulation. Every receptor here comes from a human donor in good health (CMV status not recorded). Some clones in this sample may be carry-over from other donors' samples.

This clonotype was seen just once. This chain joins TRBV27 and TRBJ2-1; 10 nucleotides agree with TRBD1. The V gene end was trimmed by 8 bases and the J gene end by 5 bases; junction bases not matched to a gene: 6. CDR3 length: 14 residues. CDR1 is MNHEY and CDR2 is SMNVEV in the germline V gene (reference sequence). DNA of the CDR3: TGTGCCAGCGTCTCCGGGACAGGGGACAATGAGCAGTTCTTC. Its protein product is CASVSGTGDNEQFF.

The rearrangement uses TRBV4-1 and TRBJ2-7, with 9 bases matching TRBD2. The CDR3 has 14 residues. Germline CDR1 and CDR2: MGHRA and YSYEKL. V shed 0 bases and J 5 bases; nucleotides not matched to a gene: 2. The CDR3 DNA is TGCGCCAGCAGCCAAGAGAGGACTAGCGACGAGCAGTACTTC. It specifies CASSQERTSDEQYF.

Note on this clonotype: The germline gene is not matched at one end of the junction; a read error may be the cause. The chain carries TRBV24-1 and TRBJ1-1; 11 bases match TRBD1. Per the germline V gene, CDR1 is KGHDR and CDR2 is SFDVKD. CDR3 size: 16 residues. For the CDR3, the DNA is TGTACCACCAGTGACGGGACAGGGGGGCTTTTGGCTGAAGCTTTCTTT. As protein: CTTSDGTGGLLAEAFF.

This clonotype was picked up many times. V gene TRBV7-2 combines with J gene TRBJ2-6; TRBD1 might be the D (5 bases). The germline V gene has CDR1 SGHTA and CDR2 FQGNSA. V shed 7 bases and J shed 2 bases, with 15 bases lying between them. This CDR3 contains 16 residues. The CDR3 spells CASNPLRGAGANVLTF. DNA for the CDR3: TGTGCCAGCAACCCCCTAAGGGGCGCTGGGGCCAACGTCCTGACTTTC.

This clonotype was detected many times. The CDR3 sequence is CASSYVAGFSTDTQYF. For the CDR3, the DNA is TGTGCCAGCAGTTACGTGGCGGGGTTTAGCACAGATACGCAGTATTTT. The chain uses TRBV6-2 or TRBV6-3 and TRBJ2-3, with D perhaps matching TRBD2 (6 bases). The CDR3 runs 16 residues. CDR1 is MNHEY, CDR2 SVGEGT, per germline. The ends were cut back, 2 bases at V and 0 bases at J, with 12 bases in the middle.

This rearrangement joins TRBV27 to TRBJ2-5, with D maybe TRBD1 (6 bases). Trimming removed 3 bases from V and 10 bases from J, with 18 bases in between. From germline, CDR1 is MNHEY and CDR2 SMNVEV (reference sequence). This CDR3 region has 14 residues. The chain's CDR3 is CASSLGQGFGSQYF. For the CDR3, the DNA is TGTGCCAGCAGTTTGGGGCAGGGGTTCGGAAGCCAGTACTTC.

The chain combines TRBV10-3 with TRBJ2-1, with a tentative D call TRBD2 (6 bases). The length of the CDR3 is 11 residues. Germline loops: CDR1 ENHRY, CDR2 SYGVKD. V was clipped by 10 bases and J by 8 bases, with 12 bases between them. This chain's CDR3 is CATAGTYEQFF. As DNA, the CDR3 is TGTGCCACCGCCGGGACTTATGAGCAGTTCTTC.

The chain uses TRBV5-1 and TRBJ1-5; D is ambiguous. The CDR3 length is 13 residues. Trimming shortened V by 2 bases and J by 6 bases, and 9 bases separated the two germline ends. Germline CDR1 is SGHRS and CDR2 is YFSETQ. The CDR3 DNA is TGCGCCAGCAGCTTTGAGGGAGGTCAGCCCCAGCATTTT. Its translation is CASSFEGGQPQHF.

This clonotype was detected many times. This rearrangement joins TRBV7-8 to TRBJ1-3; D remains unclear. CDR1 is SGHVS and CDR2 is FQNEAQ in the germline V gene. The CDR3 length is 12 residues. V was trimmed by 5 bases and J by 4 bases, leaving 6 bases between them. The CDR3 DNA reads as TGTGCCAGCAGCCCACAGGGAAACACCATATATTTT. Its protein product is CASSPQGNTIYF.

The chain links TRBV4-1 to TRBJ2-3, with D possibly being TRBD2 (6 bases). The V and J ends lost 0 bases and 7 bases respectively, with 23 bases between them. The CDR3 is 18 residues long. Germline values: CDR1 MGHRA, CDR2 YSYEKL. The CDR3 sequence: CASSQDGEVILSGNTQYF. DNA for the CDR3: TGCGCCAGCAGCCAAGATGGCGAGGTAATCCTTAGCGGAAATACGCAGTATTTT.

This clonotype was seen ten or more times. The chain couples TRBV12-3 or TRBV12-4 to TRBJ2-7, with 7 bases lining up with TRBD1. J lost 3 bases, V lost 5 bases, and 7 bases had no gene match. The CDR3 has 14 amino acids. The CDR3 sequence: CASSPDRVGYEQYF. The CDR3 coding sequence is TGTGCCAGCAGTCCAGACAGGGTTGGCTACGAGCAGTACTTC.

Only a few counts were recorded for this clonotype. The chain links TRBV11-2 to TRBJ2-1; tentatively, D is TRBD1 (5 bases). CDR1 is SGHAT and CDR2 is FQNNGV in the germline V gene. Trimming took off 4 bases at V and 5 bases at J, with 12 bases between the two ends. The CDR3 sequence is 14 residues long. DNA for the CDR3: TGTGCCAGCAGCTCGTTCGACAGCGACAATGAGCAGTTCTTC. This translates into CASSSFDSDNEQFF.

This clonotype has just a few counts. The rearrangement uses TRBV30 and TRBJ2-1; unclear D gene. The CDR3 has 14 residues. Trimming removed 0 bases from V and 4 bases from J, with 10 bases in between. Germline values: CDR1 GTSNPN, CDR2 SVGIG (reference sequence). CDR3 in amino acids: CAWSVEPAYNEQFF. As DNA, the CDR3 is TGTGCCTGGAGTGTAGAGCCAGCGTACAATGAGCAGTTCTTC.

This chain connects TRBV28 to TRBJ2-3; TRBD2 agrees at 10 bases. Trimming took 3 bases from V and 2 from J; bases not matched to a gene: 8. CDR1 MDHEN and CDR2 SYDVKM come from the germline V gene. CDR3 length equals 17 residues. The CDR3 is CASSLDAGTSDTDTQYF. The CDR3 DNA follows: TGTGCCAGCAGTTTGGATGCCGGGACTAGCGACACAGATACGCAGTATTTT.

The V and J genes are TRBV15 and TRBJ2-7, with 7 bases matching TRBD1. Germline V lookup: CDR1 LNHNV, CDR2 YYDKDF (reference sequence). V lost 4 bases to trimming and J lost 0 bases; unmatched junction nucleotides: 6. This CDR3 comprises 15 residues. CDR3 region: CATSTDREYSYEQYF. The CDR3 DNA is TGTGCCACCAGCACAGACAGGGAATACTCCTACGAGCAGTACTTC. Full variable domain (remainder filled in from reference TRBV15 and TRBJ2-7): DAMVIQNPRYQVTQFGKPVTLSCSQTLNHNVMYWYQQKSSQAPKLLFHYYDKDFNNEADTPDNFQSRRPNTSFCFLDIRSPGLGDTAMYLCATSTDREYSYEQYFGPGTRLTVT.

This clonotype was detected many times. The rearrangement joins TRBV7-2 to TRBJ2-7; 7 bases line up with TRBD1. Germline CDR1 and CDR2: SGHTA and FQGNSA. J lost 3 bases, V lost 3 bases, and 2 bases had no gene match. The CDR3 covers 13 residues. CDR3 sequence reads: CASSFGQDYEQYF. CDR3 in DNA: TGTGCCAGCAGCTTTGGACAGGACTACGAGCAGTACTTC. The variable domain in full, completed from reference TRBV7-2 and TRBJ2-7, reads GAGVSQSPSNKVTEKGKDVELRCDPISGHTALYWYRQSLGQGLEFLIYFQGNSAPDKSGLPSDRFSAERTGGSVSTLTIQRTQQEDSAVYLCASSFGQDYEQYFGPGTRLTVT.

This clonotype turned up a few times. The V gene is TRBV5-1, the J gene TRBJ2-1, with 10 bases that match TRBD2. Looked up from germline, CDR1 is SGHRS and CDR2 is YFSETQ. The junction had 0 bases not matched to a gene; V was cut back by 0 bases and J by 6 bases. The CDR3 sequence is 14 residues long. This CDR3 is CASSLERGGNEQFF. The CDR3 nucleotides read TGCGCCAGCAGCTTGGAGCGGGGGGGCAATGAGCAGTTCTTC. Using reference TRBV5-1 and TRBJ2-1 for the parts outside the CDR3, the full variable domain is KAGVTQTPRYLIKTRGQQVTLSCSPISGHRSVSWYQQTPGQGLQFLFEYFSETQRNKGNFPGRFSGRQFSNSRSEMNVSTLELGDSALYLCASSLERGGNEQFFGPGTRLTVL.

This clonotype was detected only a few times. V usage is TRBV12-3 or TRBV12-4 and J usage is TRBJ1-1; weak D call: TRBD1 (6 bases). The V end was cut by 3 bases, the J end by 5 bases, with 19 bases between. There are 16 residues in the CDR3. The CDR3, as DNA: TGTGCCAGCAGTTTGTCAGGGGCAAGGAGAGAGACTGAAGCTTTCTTT. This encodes CASSLSGARRETEAFF.

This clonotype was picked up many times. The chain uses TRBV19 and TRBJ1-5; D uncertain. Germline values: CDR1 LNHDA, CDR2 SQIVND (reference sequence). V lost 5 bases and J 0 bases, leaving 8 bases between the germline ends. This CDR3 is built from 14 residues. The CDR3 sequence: CASSLKTSNQPQHF. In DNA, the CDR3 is TGTGCCAGTAGTCTCAAGACTAGCAATCAGCCCCAGCATTTT. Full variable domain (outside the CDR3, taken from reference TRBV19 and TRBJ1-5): DGGITQSPKYLFRKEGQNVTLSCEQNLNHDAMYWYRQDPGQGLRLIYYSQIVNDFQKGDIAEGYSVSREKKESFPLTVTSAQKNPTAFYLCASSLKTSNQPQHFGDGTRLSIL.

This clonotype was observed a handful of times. The CDR3 sequence is CASSDGGDTEAFF. CDR3 nucleotide sequence: TGCGCCAGCAGCGATGGGGGGGACACTGAAGCTTTCTTT. This chain joins TRBV4-3 and TRBJ1-1; a weak D match, TRBD1 (5 bases). The germline gives CDR1 LGHNA, CDR2 YSLEER. The V and J ends lost 5 bases and 3 bases respectively, with 10 bases between them. This CDR3 is built from 13 residues.

The CDR3 spells CAWSSGEGQATEAFF. DNA of the CDR3: TGTGCCTGGAGTTCCGGGGAGGGACAGGCCACTGAAGCTTTCTTT. The chain recombines TRBV30 with TRBJ1-1; the match to TRBD1 covers 8 bases. After removal of 2 bases from V and 4 bases from J, the junction contained 9 bases not matched to a gene. Germline values: CDR1 GTSNPN, CDR2 SVGIG (reference sequence). The CDR3 runs to 15 residues.

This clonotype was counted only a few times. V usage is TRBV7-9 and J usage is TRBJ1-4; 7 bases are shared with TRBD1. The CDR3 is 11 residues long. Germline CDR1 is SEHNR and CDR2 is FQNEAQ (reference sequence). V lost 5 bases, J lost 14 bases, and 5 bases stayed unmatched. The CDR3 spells CASSNPDRLFF. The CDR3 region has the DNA TGTGCCAGCAGCAACCCGGACAGGCTGTTTTTT. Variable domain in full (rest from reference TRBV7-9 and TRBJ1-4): DTGVSQNPRHKITKRGQNVTFRCDPISEHNRLYWYRQTLGQGPEFLTYFQNEAQLEKSRLLSDRFSAERPKGSFSTLEIQRTEQGDSAMYLCASSNPDRLFFGSGTQLSVL.

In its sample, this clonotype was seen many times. The CDR3 region has the DNA TGCAGTGCTAGAGGCCCCACTAGCGGGAGCTTGGAGACCCAGTACTTC. Residues: CSARGPTSGSLETQYF. The chain employs TRBV20-1 and TRBJ2-5; TRBD2 aligns across 11 bases. CDR3 length: 16 residues. V gave up 1 base and J gave up 5 bases; unmatched junction bases: 9. Germline values: CDR1 DFQATT, CDR2 SNEGSKA (reference sequence).

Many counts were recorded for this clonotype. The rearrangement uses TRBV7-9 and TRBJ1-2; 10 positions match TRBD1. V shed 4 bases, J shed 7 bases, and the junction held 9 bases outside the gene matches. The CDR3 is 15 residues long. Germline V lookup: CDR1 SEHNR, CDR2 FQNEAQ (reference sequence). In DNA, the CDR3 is TGTGCCAGCAGCTCACCGGGACAGGGGACGGGTGGCTACACCTTC. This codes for CASSSPGQGTGGYTF.

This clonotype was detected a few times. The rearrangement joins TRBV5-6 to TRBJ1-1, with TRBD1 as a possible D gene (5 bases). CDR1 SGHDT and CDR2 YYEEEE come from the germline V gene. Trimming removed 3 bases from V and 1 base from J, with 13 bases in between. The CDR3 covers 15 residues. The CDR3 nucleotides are TGTGCCAGCAGCTCGGGACTCTTAACGAACACTGAAGCTTTCTTT. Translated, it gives CASSSGLLTNTEAFF. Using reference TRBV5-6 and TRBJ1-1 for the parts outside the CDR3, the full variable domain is DAGVTQSPTHLIKTRGQQVTLRCSPKSGHDTVSWYQQALGQGPQFIFQYYEEEERQRGNFPDRFSGHQFPNYSSELNVNALLLGDSALYLCASSSGLLTNTEAFFGQGTRLTVV.

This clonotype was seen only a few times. CDR3 in DNA: TGTGCCAGCAGTTTATTGGCAAATAGCAATCAGCCCCAGCATTTT. It translates to CASSLLANSNQPQHF. The gene calls are TRBV27 and TRBJ1-5; D unresolved. Between the trimmed V and J ends, which lost 1 base and 0 bases, there was a span of 7 bases. The CDR3 totals 15 residues. CDR1 and CDR2 from the germline V gene are MNHEY and SMNVEV (reference sequence).